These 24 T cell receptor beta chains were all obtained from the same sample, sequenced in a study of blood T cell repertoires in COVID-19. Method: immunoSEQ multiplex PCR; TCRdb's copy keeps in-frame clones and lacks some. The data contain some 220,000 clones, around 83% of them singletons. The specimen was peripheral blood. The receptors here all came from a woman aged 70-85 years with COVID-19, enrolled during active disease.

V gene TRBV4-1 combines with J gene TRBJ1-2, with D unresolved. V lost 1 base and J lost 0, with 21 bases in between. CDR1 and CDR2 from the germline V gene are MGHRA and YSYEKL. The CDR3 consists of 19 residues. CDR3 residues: CASSQVAAAIARANYGYTF. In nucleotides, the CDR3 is TGCGCCAGCAGCCAAGTGGCAGCAGCGATAGCGCGAGCTAACTATGGCTACACCTTC.

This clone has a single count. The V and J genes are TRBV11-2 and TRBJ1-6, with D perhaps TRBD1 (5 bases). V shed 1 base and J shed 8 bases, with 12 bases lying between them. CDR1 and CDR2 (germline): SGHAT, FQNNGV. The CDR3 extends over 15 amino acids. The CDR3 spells CASSLAAGFDSPLHF. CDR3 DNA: TGTGCCAGCAGCTTAGCGGCAGGGTTCGATTCACCCCTCCACTTT.

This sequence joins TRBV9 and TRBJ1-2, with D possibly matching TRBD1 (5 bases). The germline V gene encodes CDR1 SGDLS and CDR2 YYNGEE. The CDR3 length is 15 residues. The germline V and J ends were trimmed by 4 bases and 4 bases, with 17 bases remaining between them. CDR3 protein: CASSPSGDASYGYTF. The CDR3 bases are TGTGCCAGCAGCCCCTCGGGGGATGCGTCCTATGGCTACACCTTC. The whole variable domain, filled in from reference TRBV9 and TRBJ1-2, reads DSGVTQTPKHLITATGQRVTLRCSPRSGDLSVYWYQQSLDQGLQFLIQYYNGEERAKGNILERFSAQQFPDLHSELNLSSLELGDSALYFCASSPSGDASYGYTFGSGTRLTVV.

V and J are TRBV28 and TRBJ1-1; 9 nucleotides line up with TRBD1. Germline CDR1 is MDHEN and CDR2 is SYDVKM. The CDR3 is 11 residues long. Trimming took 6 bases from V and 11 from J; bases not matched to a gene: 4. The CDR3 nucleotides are TGTGCCAGCAGCTCCGACAGGGGGGCTTTCTTT. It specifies CASSSDRGAFF.

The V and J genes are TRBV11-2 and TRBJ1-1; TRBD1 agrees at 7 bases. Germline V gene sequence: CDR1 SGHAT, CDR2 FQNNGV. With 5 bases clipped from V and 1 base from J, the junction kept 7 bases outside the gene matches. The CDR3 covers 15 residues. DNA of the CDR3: TGTGCCAGCAGCCGACAGGACAGGAGGAACACTGAAGCTTTCTTT. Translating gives CASSRQDRRNTEAFF.

The DNA for the CDR3 is TGTGCCAGCGGAGGCCACAATGAGCAGTTCTTC. It yields the protein CASGGHNEQFF. The chain recombines TRBV2 with TRBJ2-1, with D possibly TRBD2 on 5 matching bases. Trimming took off 8 bases at V and 5 bases at J, with 7 bases between the two ends. CDR3 size: 11 residues. CDR1 and CDR2 (germline): SNHLY, FYNNEI.

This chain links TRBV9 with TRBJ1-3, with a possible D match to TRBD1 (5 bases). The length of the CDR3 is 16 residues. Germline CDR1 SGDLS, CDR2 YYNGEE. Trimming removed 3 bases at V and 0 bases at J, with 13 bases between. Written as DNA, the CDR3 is TGTGCCAGCAGCGACCAGGGTGCAACCTCTGGAAACACCATATATTTT. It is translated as CASSDQGATSGNTIYF.

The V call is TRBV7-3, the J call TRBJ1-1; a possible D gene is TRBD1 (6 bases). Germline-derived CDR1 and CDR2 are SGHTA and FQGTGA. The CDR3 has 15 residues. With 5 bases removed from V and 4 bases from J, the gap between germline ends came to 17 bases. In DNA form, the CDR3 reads TGTGCCAGCAGCCCCGCAGGGGCGTTGGCCACTGAAGCTTTCTTT. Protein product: CASSPAGALATEAFF.

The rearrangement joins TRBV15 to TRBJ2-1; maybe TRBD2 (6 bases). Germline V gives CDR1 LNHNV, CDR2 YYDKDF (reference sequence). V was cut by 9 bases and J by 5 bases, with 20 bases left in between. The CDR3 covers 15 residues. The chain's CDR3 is CATTKRREINNEQFF. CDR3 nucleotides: TGTGCCACGACCAAGAGACGGGAGATAAACAATGAGCAGTTCTTC.

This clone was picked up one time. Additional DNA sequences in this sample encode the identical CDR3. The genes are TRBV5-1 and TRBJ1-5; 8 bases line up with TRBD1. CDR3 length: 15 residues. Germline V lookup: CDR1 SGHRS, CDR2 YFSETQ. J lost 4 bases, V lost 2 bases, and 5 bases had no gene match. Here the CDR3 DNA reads TGCGCCAGCAGCTTAGGACAGGGAAGGAATCAGCCCCAGCATTTT. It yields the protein CASSLGQGRNQPQHF.

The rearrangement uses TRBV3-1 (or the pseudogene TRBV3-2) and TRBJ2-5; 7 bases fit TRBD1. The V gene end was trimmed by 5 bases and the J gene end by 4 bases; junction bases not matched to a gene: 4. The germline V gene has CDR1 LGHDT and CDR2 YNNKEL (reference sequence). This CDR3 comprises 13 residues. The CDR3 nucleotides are TGTGCCAGCAGCTTCGGACAGGTAGAGACCCAGTACTTC. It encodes CASSFGQVETQYF.

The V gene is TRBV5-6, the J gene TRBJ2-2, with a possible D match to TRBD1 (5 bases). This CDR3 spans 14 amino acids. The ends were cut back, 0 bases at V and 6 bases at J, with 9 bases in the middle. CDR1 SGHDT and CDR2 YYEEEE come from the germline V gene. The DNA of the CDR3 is TGTGCCAGCAGCTTGGACAGGCTGTCCGGGGAGCTGTTTTTT. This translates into CASSLDRLSGELFF.

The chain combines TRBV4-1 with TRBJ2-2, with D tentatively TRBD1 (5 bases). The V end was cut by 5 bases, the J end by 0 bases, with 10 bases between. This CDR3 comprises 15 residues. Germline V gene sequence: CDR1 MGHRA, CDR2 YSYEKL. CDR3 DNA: TGCGCCAGCAGCTTCGACAGAGCGAACACCGGGGAGCTGTTTTTT. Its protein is CASSFDRANTGELFF.

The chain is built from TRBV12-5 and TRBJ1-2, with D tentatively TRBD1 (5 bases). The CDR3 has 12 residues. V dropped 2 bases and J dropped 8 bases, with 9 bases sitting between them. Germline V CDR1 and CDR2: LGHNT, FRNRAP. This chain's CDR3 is CASGLRGRGYTF. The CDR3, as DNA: TGTGCTAGTGGTTTGAGGGGTCGGGGCTACACCTTC.

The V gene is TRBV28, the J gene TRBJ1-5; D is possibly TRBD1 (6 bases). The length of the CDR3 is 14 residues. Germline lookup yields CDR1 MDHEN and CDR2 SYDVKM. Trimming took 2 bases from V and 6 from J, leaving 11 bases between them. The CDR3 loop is CASSLAQGPQPQHF. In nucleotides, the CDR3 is TGTGCCAGCAGTTTAGCCCAGGGGCCTCAGCCCCAGCATTTT.

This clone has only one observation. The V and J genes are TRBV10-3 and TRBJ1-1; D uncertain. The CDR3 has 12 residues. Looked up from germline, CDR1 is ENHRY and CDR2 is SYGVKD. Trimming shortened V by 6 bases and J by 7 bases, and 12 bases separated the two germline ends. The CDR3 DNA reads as TGTGCCATCAGCCCAAGTAGTGATGAAGCTTTCTTT. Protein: CAISPSSDEAFF.

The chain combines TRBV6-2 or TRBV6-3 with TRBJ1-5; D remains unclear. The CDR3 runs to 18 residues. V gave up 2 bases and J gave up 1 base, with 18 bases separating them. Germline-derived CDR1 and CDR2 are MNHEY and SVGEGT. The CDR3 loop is CASSYPGEGIWSNQPQHF. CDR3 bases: TGTGCCAGCAGTTACCCGGGAGAAGGGATTTGGAGCAATCAGCCCCAGCATTTT.

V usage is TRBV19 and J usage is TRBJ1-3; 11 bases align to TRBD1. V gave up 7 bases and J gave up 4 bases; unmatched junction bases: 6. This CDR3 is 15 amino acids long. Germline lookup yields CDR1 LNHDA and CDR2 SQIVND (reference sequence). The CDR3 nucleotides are TGTGCCAGTACCTCAGGACAGGGGGCCGGAAACACCATATATTTT. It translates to CASTSGQGAGNTIYF.

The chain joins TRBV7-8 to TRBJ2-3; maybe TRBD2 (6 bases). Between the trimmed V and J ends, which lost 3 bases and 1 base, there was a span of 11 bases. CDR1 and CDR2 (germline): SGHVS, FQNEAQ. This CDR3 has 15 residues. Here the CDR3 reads CASSFGGIRTDTQYF. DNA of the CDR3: TGTGCCAGCAGCTTTGGGGGGATTCGCACAGATACGCAGTATTTT.

The CDR3 protein is CASSQDSQGGAFF. The CDR3, as DNA: TGCGCCAGCAGCCAAGATTCCCAGGGGGGAGCTTTCTTT. The rearrangement links TRBV4-3 to TRBJ1-1, with 7 bases identical to TRBD1. The CDR3 extends over 13 amino acids. Losses at the gene ends were 0 bases for V and 10 bases for J; bases not matched to a gene: 5. The germline CDR1 and CDR2 sequences are LGHNA and YSLEER.

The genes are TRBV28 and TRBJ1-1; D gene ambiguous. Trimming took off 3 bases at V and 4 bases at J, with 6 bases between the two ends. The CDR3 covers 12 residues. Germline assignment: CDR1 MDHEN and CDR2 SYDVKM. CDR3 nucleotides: TGTGCCAGCAGTTTGCGTGGCACTGAAGCTTTCTTT. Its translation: CASSLRGTEAFF.

CDR3 amino acids: CASSLRPGGWDTIYF. The CDR3 nucleotides read TGCGCCAGCAGCTTGAGGCCAGGGGGCTGGGACACCATATATTTT. The J gene is TRBJ1-3, the V gene TRBV5-1; TRBD1 matches at 8 bases. V was clipped by 1 base and J by 8 bases; unmatched bases: 8. CDR1 SGHRS and CDR2 YFSETQ come from the germline V gene. The CDR3 runs 15 residues.

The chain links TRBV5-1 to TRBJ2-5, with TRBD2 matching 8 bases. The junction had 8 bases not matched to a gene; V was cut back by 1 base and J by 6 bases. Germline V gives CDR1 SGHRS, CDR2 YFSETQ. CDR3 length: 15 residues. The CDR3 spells CASSLTSGGGKTQYF. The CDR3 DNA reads TGCGCCAGCAGCTTGACTAGCGGAGGGGGGAAGACCCAGTACTTC.

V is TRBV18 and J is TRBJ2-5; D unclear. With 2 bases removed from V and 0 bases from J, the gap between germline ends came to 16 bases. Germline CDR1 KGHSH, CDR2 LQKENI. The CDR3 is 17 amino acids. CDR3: CASSPSPSRKYQETQYF. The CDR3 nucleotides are TGTGCCAGCTCACCAAGCCCTTCTAGGAAATACCAAGAGACCCAGTACTTC. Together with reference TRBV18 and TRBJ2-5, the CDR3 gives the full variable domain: NAGVMQNPRHLVRRRGQEARLRCSPMKGHSHVYWYRQLPEEGLKFMVYLQKENIIDESGMPKERFSAEFPKEGPSILRIQQVVRGDSAAYFCASSPSPSRKYQETQYFGPGTRLLVL.